One and the same sample provided the 23 T cell receptor beta chains below, sequenced in a study of blood T cell repertoires in COVID-19. Sequencing used immunoSEQ multiplex PCR; TCRdb keeps in-frame clones, though not all of them. Of some 200,000 clones in the sample, approximately 82% were seen once. Sequenced material: peripheral blood. These receptor sequences come from a woman aged 35 to 49 with acute or convalescent COVID-19.

This chain connects TRBV5-6 to TRBJ2-3, with TRBD2 identical over 9 bases. J was trimmed by 2 bases and V by 1 base; bases with no gene match: 5. CDR3 length: 16 residues. Looked up from germline, CDR1 is SGHDT and CDR2 is YYEEEE. The CDR3 is CASSLIRGGATDTQYF. Here the CDR3 DNA reads TGTGCCAGCAGCTTGATACGCGGGGGGGCCACAGATACGCAGTATTTT. The full variable domain, its missing parts supplied by reference TRBV5-6 and TRBJ2-3, is DAGVTQSPTHLIKTRGQQVTLRCSPKSGHDTVSWYQQALGQGPQFIFQYYEEEERQRGNFPDRFSGHQFPNYSSELNVNALLLGDSALYLCASSLIRGGATDTQYFGPGTRLTVL.

V and J are TRBV3-1 (or the pseudogene TRBV3-2) and TRBJ1-4, with TRBD1 matching over 10 bases. The germline CDR1 and CDR2 sequences are LGHDT and YNNKEL (reference sequence). V gave up 1 base and J gave up 0 bases; unmatched junction bases: 2. There are 17 residues in the CDR3. The CDR3 bases are TGTGCCAGCAGCCAAGTCGGACAGGGGGCAACTAATGAAAAACTGTTTTTT. Translated, it gives CASSQVGQGATNEKLFF.

The rearrangement uses TRBV7-2 and TRBJ2-6, with D possibly being TRBD1 (5 bases). V shed 2 bases and J shed 0 bases, with 8 bases lying between them. This CDR3 is 16 amino acids long. The germline V gene encodes CDR1 SGHTA and CDR2 FQGNSA. The CDR3 nucleotides are TGTGCCAGCAGCTTACGGACACTCTCTGGGGCCAACGTCCTGACTTTC. Translation: CASSLRTLSGANVLTF.

The chain couples TRBV19 to TRBJ2-5; D might be TRBD1 (5 bases). V gave up 3 bases and J gave up 1 base, with 9 bases separating them. The CDR3 spans 14 residues. Germline V gene data show CDR1 as LNHDA and CDR2 as SQIVND (reference sequence). Here the CDR3 reads CASSMAQGQETQYF. CDR3 coding DNA: TGTGCCAGTAGTATGGCGCAGGGCCAAGAGACCCAGTACTTC.

The chain combines TRBV3-1 (or the pseudogene TRBV3-2) with TRBJ2-7; tentatively, D is TRBD2 (6 bases). CDR3 length equals 17 residues. Germline assignment: CDR1 LGHDT and CDR2 YNNKEL (reference sequence). V lost 5 bases and J 3 bases, leaving 23 bases between the germline ends. The CDR3 region has the DNA TGTGCCAGCAGCGCTCTGGGGGGACGGCCGAGTTTCTACGAGCAGTACTTC. As protein: CASSALGGRPSFYEQYF.

The chain couples TRBV7-6 to TRBJ2-7, with no clear D. Trimming removed 5 bases at V and 7 bases at J, with 21 bases between. There are 15 residues in the CDR3. Germline loops: CDR1 SGHVS, CDR2 FNYEAQ. CDR3 DNA sequence: TGTGCCAGCAGCCTGAACCCCCAGGTCTACGTTGAGCAGTACTTC. Translated, it gives CASSLNPQVYVEQYF.

Only a few counts were recorded for this clone. The J gene is TRBJ1-2, the V gene TRBV4-1, with 7 bases fitting TRBD1. Trimming removed 1 base from V and 2 bases from J; junction bases left unmatched: 4. Germline V gene data show CDR1 as MGHRA and CDR2 as YSYEKL. CDR3 length: 15 residues. CDR3 nucleotides: TGCGCCAGCAGCCAAGTGATGACAGGGAACTATGGCTACACCTTC. Amino acids: CASSQVMTGNYGYTF.

The J gene is TRBJ1-6, the V gene TRBV7-6; D is ambiguous. V was trimmed by 5 bases and J by 3 bases, leaving 11 bases between them. CDR1 is SGHVS and CDR2 is FNYEAQ in the germline V gene. CDR3 size: 15 residues. The CDR3 is CASSPRLSYNSPLHF. CDR3 DNA: TGTGCCAGCAGCCCACGACTGAGCTATAATTCACCCCTCCACTTT. Together with reference TRBV7-6 and TRBJ1-6, the CDR3 gives the full variable domain: GAGVSQSPRYKVTKRGQDVALRCDPISGHVSLYWYRQALGQGPEFLTYFNYEAQQDKSGLPNDRFSAERPEGSISTLTIQRTEQRDSAMYRCASSPRLSYNSPLHFGNGTRLTVT.

The chain has TRBV7-2 and TRBJ1-4, with 8 bases aligning to TRBD1. With V trimmed by 4 bases and J by 4 bases, 5 bases remained unmatched. The CDR3 runs 15 residues. Germline lookup yields CDR1 SGHTA and CDR2 FQGNSA. For the CDR3, the DNA is TGTGCCAGCAGCTCCGACAGGGGAGGTAATGAAAAACTGTTTTTT. As protein: CASSSDRGGNEKLFF.

The CDR3 loop is CAWSWGDSGNTIYF. CDR3 bases: TGTGCCTGGAGTTGGGGGGACTCTGGAAACACCATATATTTT. The chain has TRBV30 and TRBJ1-3, with D perhaps TRBD1 (5 bases). This CDR3 region has 14 residues. V was trimmed by 2 bases and J by 0 bases, leaving 8 bases between them. Germline-derived CDR1 and CDR2 are GTSNPN and SVGIG (reference sequence).

The V and J genes are TRBV3-1 (or the pseudogene TRBV3-2) and TRBJ2-7, with 10 bases aligning to TRBD2. V dropped 1 base and J dropped 3; count of bases not matched to a gene: 6. Germline CDR1 and CDR2: LGHDT and YNNKEL (reference sequence). This CDR3 comprises 16 residues. The CDR3 is CASSQASGSLSYEQYF. CDR3 nucleotides: TGTGCCAGCAGCCAAGCTAGCGGGAGTTTAAGCTACGAGCAGTACTTC.

To note about this clone: The germline gene is not matched at one end of the junction; a read error may be the cause. This chain joins TRBV18 and TRBJ2-2; possible D gene TRBD1, 5 bases. This CDR3 comprises 17 residues. Germline values: CDR1 KGHSH, CDR2 LQKENI. The chain's CDR3 is CASSPSFRQMNPGELFF. CDR3 coding DNA: TGTGCCAGCTCACCATCGTTTCGACAGATGAACCCCGGGGAGCTGTTTTTT.

This clone has just a few counts. The chain employs TRBV5-1 and TRBJ2-1; D might be TRBD2 (6 bases). Germline V gives CDR1 SGHRS, CDR2 YFSETQ. Trimming took 7 bases from V and 2 from J, leaving 13 bases between them. This CDR3 has 14 residues. The CDR3 DNA follows: TGCGCCAGCGCCGAGCGGGCACCCTACAATGAGCAGTTCTTC. Amino acids: CASAERAPYNEQFF.

This clone was picked up a small number of times. J is TRBJ1-6 and V is TRBV18; 7 nucleotides line up with TRBD1. The V segment lost 1 base and the J segment 8 bases; nucleotides outside the gene matches: 2. CDR3 size: 14 residues. Germline lookup yields CDR1 KGHSH and CDR2 LQKENI. The CDR3 nucleotides read TGTGCCAGCTCACCACAGGGGGCGGATTCACCCCTCCACTTT. Amino acid sequence: CASSPQGADSPLHF.

This sequence joins TRBV5-1 and TRBJ2-3; TRBD2 matches at 7 bases. CDR3 length equals 16 residues. Germline assignment: CDR1 SGHRS and CDR2 YFSETQ. Trimming cost V 4 bases and J 0 bases; bases outside gene matches: 8. The CDR3 DNA is TGCGCCAGCAGCCCACCACTAGCGTCTAGCACAGATACGCAGTATTTT. This translates into CASSPPLASSTDTQYF.

The V call is TRBV27, the J call TRBJ2-3, with 8 bases identical to TRBD2. This CDR3 contains 17 residues. With 0 bases clipped from V and 2 bases from J, the junction kept 7 bases outside the gene matches. Germline V gene sequence: CDR1 MNHEY, CDR2 SMNVEV (reference sequence). In DNA, the CDR3 is TGTGCCAGCAGTTTATCGCAGCGGGAGTACCTCACAGATACGCAGTATTTT. Protein sequence: CASSLSQREYLTDTQYF.

V and J are TRBV7-2 and TRBJ1-5; D gene unclear. From germline, CDR1 is SGHTA and CDR2 FQGNSA. CDR3 length: 14 residues. Trimming removed 1 base at V and 6 bases at J, with 10 bases between. The CDR3 spells CASSLESPGQPQHF. DNA of the CDR3: TGTGCCAGCAGCTTAGAGTCCCCGGGTCAGCCCCAGCATTTT.

This clone was seen ten or more times. V gene TRBV10-2 combines with J gene TRBJ2-2, with a weak D call TRBD1 (5 bases). Between the trimmed V and J ends, which lost 4 bases and 0 bases, there was a span of 9 bases. Germline V CDR1 and CDR2: WSHSY, SAAADI. CDR3 length: 15 amino acids. In DNA form, the CDR3 reads TGCGCCAGCAGTGGGACAAGAGCGAACACCGGGGAGCTGTTTTTT. Translating it yields CASSGTRANTGELFF.

The chain joins TRBV5-8 to TRBJ2-1; 7 bases are shared with TRBD1. Trimming removed 0 bases from V and 0 bases from J; junction bases left unmatched: 6. The CDR3 runs to 17 residues. The germline gives CDR1 SGHTS, CDR2 YDEGEE. This chain's CDR3 is CASSLEGTASSYNEQFF. Written as DNA, the CDR3 is TGTGCCAGCAGCTTGGAGGGGACAGCTAGCTCCTACAATGAGCAGTTCTTC.

V usage is TRBV7-9 and J usage is TRBJ1-5; no clear D. The germline V and J ends were trimmed by 4 bases and 6 bases, with 16 bases remaining between them. The germline gives CDR1 SEHNR, CDR2 FQNEAQ (reference sequence). CDR3 length equals 15 residues. CDR3 protein: CASSSEWGGGQPQHF. The CDR3 DNA is TGTGCCAGCAGCTCCGAATGGGGTGGAGGTCAGCCCCAGCATTTT.

The chain carries TRBV5-1 and TRBJ2-1, with D possibly being TRBD2 (5 bases). The V gene's germline CDR1 is SGHRS and CDR2 YFSETQ. The CDR3 sequence is 14 residues long. With 4 bases removed from V and 6 bases from J, the gap between germline ends came to 14 bases. CDR3 loop: CASSAAGLGNEQFF. The CDR3, as DNA: TGCGCCAGCAGCGCCGCGGGTCTGGGCAATGAGCAGTTCTTC.

The chain uses TRBV10-2 and TRBJ2-1, with 7 bases that match TRBD2. Germline trimming cut 10 bases from V and 7 bases from J; bases unmatched to any gene: 16. The CDR3 is made up of 15 amino acids. The germline gives CDR1 WSHSY, CDR2 SAAADI. The CDR3 nucleotides read TGCGCCACCGTGATCGCGGCTAGCGGAGGGAATGAGCAGTTCTTC. Translating gives CATVIAASGGNEQFF.

V gene TRBV11-3 combines with J gene TRBJ1-1; possible D gene TRBD1, 6 bases. This CDR3 is built from 17 residues. Germline V gene data show CDR1 as SGHNT and CDR2 as YENEEA. V was cut by 5 bases and J by 1 base, with 20 bases left in between. CDR3 nucleotides: TGTGCCAGCAGCCGCCGGGGGGGCAGGCCCTCGAACACTGAAGCTTTCTTT. Amino acids: CASSRRGGRPSNTEAFF.